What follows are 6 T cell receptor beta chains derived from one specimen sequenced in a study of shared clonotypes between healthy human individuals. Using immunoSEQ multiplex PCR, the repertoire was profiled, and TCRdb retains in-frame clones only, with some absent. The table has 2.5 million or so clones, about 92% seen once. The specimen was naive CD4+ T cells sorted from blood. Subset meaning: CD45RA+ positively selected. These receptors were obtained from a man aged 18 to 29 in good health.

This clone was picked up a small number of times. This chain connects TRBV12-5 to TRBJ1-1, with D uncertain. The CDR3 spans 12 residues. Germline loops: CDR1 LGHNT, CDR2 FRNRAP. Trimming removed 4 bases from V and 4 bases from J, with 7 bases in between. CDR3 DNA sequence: TGTGCTAGTGGTTCCCTGGGCACTGAAGCTTTCTTT. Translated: CASGSLGTEAFF. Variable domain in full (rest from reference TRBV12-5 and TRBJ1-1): DARVTQTPRHKVTEMGQEVTMRCQPILGHNTVFWYRQTMMQGLELLAYFRNRAPLDDSGMPKDRFSAEMPDATLATLKIQPSEPRDSAVYFCASGSLGTEAFFGQGTRLTVV.

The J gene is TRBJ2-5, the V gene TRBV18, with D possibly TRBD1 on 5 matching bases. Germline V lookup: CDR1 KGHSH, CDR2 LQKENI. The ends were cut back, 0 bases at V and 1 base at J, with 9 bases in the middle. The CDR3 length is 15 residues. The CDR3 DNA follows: TGTGCCAGCTCACCACCTGTAAGGGGCCAAGAGACCCAGTACTTC. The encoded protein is CASSPPVRGQETQYF.

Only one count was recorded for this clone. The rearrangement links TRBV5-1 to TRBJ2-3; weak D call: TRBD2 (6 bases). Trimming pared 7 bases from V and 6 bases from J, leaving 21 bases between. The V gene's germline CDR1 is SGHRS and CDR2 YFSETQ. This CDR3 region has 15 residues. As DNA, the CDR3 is TGCGCCAGCCAAAGGACTACCCAACCGGGGGATACGCAGTATTTT. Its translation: CASQRTTQPGDTQYF. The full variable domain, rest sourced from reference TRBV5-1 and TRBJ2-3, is KAGVTQTPRYLIKTRGQQVTLSCSPISGHRSVSWYQQTPGQGLQFLFEYFSETQRNKGNFPGRFSGRQFSNSRSEMNVSTLELGDSALYLCASQRTTQPGDTQYFGPGTRLTVL.

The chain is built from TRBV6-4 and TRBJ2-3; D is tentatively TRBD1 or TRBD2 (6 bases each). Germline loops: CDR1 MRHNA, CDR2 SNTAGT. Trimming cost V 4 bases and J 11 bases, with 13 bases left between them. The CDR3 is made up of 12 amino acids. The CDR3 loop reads CASSGPAGQQYF. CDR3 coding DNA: TGTGCCAGCAGTGGTCCTGCGGGACAGCAGTATTTT.

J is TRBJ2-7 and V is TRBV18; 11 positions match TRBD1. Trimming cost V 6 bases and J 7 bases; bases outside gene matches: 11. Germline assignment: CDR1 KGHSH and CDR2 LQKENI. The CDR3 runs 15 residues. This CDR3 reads CASSSSGQGAQEQYF. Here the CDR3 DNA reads TGTGCCAGCTCCTCATCAGGACAGGGGGCGCAGGAGCAGTACTTC. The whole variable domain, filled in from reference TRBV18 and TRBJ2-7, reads NAGVMQNPRHLVRRRGQEARLRCSPMKGHSHVYWYRQLPEEGLKFMVYLQKENIIDESGMPKERFSAEFPKEGPSILRIQQVVRGDSAAYFCASSSSGQGAQEQYFGPGTRLTVT.

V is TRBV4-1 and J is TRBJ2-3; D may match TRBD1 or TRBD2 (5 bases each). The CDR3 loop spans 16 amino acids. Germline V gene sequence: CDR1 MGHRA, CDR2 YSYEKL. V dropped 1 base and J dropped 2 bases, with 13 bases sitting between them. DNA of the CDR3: TGCGCCAGCAGCCAAGTTCCGGGACCGAACACAGATACGCAGTATTTT. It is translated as CASSQVPGPNTDTQYF.